A single sample is the source of the 8 T cell receptor beta chains below, sequenced in a study of T cell responses to AZD1222 COVID-19 vaccine. Using immunoSEQ multiplex PCR, the repertoire was profiled, and TCRdb retains in-frame clones only, with some absent. Of more than 120,000 clones in the sample, roughly 90% are singletons; the top ten hold about 4.9%. The sample was peripheral blood, taken 28 days after the second dose of the MenACWY control vaccine. These receptors were taken from an adult who received the MenACWY meningococcal vaccine as a control.

The J gene is TRBJ2-2, the V gene TRBV10-2; no clear D gene. Trimming stripped 7 bases from V and 0 bases from J, with 9 bases between. Germline V lookup: CDR1 WSHSY, CDR2 SAAADI. This CDR3 is 14 amino acids long. Here the CDR3 DNA reads TGCGCCAGCATTCAACGCACGAACACCGGGGAGCTGTTTTTT. Amino acids: CASIQRTNTGELFF.

This clone was counted once. The chain couples TRBV4-3 to TRBJ1-3; D ambiguous. Looked up from germline, CDR1 is LGHNA and CDR2 is YSLEER. CDR3 length: 15 amino acids. Trimming removed 3 bases at V and 1 base at J, with 10 bases between. The CDR3 DNA is TGCGCCAGCAGCCAGCGGCGAGGGTCTGGAAACACCATATATTTT. Its protein is CASSQRRGSGNTIYF.

The chain couples TRBV6-6 to TRBJ1-1; D gene uncertain. Germline lookup yields CDR1 MNHNY and CDR2 SVGAGI (reference sequence). This CDR3 contains 14 residues. Between the trimmed V and J ends, which lost 0 bases and 1 base, there was a span of 6 bases. As DNA, the CDR3 is TGTGCCAGCAGTTACTCTGCTGGGAACACTGAAGCTTTCTTT. Its protein product is CASSYSAGNTEAFF.

The chain employs TRBV7-2 and TRBJ2-5; 11 bases are shared with TRBD1. V lost 3 bases and J lost 5; bases outside the gene matches: 5. Germline V gene lookup returns CDR1 SGHTA and CDR2 FQGNSA. CDR3 length: 15 amino acids. The CDR3 nucleotides read TGTGCCAGCAGCTTGCAGGGGACAGGGGGTGAGACCCAGTACTTC. It specifies CASSLQGTGGETQYF.

This rearrangement joins TRBV28 to TRBJ2-7; possible D gene TRBD1, 6 bases. There are 13 residues in the CDR3. CDR1 and CDR2 from the germline V gene are MDHEN and SYDVKM. The ends were cut back, 6 bases at V and 1 base at J, with 10 bases in the middle. CDR3 DNA: TGTGCCAGCAGACCGACAGGATCCTACGAGCAGTACTTC. Its protein is CASRPTGSYEQYF.

V is TRBV27 and J is TRBJ2-7, with a possible D match to TRBD2 (5 bases). This CDR3 is built from 12 residues. The germline CDR1 and CDR2 sequences are MNHEY and SMNVEV (reference sequence). V was clipped by 2 bases and J by 3 bases, with 5 bases between them. CDR3: CASSLRGYEQYF. The DNA of the CDR3 is TGTGCCAGCAGTTTACGGGGCTACGAGCAGTACTTC.

The chain has TRBV6-4 and TRBJ2-1; the match to TRBD1 covers 10 bases. The trim removed 4 bases at V and 8 bases at J, leaving 8 bases unmatched. Germline values: CDR1 MRHNA, CDR2 SNTAGT. The CDR3 totals 15 residues. CDR3 sequence (DNA): TGTGCCAGCAGTGTCGACAGGGGGCTTGTCTATGAGCAGTTCTTC. Its protein product is CASSVDRGLVYEQFF.

The V gene is TRBV25-1, the J gene TRBJ2-5; D gene ambiguous. The V end was cut by 3 bases, the J end by 7 bases, with 18 bases between. The CDR3 has 15 residues. CDR1 and CDR2 from the germline V gene are MGHDK and SYGVNS. The CDR3 DNA sequence: TGTGCCAGCAGTGATACCACCCTCATCAAGGGGACCCAGTACTTC. Protein product: CASSDTTLIKGTQYF.